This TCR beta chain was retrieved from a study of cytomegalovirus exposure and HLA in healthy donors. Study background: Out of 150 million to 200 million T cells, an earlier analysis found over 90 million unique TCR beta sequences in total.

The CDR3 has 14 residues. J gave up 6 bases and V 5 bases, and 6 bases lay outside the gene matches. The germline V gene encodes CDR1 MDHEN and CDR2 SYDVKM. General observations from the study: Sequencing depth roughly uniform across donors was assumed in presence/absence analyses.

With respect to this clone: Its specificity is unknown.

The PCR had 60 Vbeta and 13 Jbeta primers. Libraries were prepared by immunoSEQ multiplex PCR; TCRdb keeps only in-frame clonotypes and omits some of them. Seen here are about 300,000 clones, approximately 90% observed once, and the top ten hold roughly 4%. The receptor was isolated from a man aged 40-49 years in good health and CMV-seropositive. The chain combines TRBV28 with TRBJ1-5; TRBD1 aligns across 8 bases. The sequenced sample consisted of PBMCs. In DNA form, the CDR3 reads TGTGCCAGCAGTAAGGACAGGGCCTTTCAGCCCCAGCATTTT. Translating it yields CASSKDRAFQPQHF. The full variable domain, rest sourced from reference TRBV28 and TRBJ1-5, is DVKVTQSSRYLVKRTGEKVFLECVQDMDHENMFWYRQDPGLGLRLIYFSYDVKMKEKGDIPEGYSVSREKKERFSLILESASTNQTSMYLCASSKDRAFQPQHFGDGTRLSIL.